This T cell receptor beta chain comes out of a study of blood T cell repertoires in COVID-19. V lost 3 bases, J lost 3 bases, and 3 bases stayed unmatched. The germline V gene encodes CDR1 LGHDT and CDR2 YNNKEL (reference sequence). The CDR3 runs to 14 residues. Profiling relied on immunoSEQ multiplex PCR, and the TCRdb table lists in-frame clones only, not all of them. This repertoire shows roughly 100,000 clones, roughly four fifths found once; its top ten account for about 5%. Sequenced input: peripheral blood. This TCR was recovered from a man aged 60 to 69 with acute or convalescent COVID-19. V is TRBV3-1 (or the pseudogene TRBV3-2) and J is TRBJ2-3; 7 bases agree with TRBD1. The CDR3 protein is CASSHRTGTDTQYF. In nucleotides, the CDR3 is TGTGCCAGCAGCCATAGGACAGGAACAGATACGCAGTATTTT.